The sample holds many counts of the clone carrying this T cell receptor (beta chain). RNA transcripts gave rise to amplified TCR beta CDR3 regions. With the HTBI primer set, the TCR CDR3 went through a first round of RT-PCR. From the multiplex PCR reads, TCRdb called clonotypes with MiXCR, one entry per CDR3 protein. The table lists 350,000 or so distinct CDR3 sequences, around a sixth of them singletons, with about a sixth in the top ten. These data are taken from a study of T cells in Graves' hyperthyroidism and ophthalmopathy. CDR3 length: 14 amino acids. The V gene lost 6 bases and the J gene lost 4 bases, with 13 bases spanning the gap. Per germline, CDR1 ENHRY and CDR2 SYGVKD.

This clonotype originated in a middle-aged woman with Graves' ophthalmopathy. The sequencing input was blood. The V gene is TRBV10-3, the J gene TRBJ1-3; possibly TRBD1 for D (6 bases). The CDR3 region has the DNA TGTGCCATCAGCGGAACAGGGCTCGGAAACACCATATATTTT. Translating gives CAISGTGLGNTIYF.